A selection of T cell receptor beta chains follows, all from one sample in a study of graft-versus-host responses after intestinal transplantation. These receptors' antigens are unknown. Clones were read by immunoSEQ multiplex PCR, and TCRdb kept only the in-frame ones, dropping some. The sample lists 40,000 or so clones, over 90% occurring once. Here the sequenced sample was unstimulated CD8+ T cells sorted from spleen or lymph node cells, taken before transplant. Receptors originate from a human donor who was the organ donor for an intestinal transplant. The CDR3 runs from the conserved cysteine through the conserved F or W. D genes are given only for firm matches. Clone size is stated in some rows and not others, as once, few, many or a class when expanded.

NA	TRBJ1-1	TRBV28	NA	CASSLGAGTEAFF
TRBD1	NA	TRBV19	NA	CASSIDAGTGLEQYF
NA	TRBJ2-7	TRBV2	once	CASSLGPGASYEQYF
NA	TRBJ1-5	TRBV15	once	CATSRARGWTNQPQHF
TRBD2	TRBJ2-2	TRBV9	NA	CASSGRTSGTNTGELFF
NA	TRBJ1-1	TRBV5-1	NA	CASSFRGNTEAFF
TRBD2	TRBJ2-7	TRBV6-1	NA	CASSAPGTSATYEQYF
NA	TRBJ2-3	TRBV30	NA	CAWTGGEAQYF
TRBD2	TRBJ2-3	TRBV13	NA	CASSFGTSGTDTQYF
NA	TRBJ2-7	TRBV5-8	NA	CASSYYSQGTHEQYF
TRBD2	TRBJ2-3	TRBV27	NA	CASSLSSALAAPPQYF
NA	TRBJ2-7	TRBV6-5	NA	CASSFDNYEQYF
TRBD2	TRBJ2-2	TRBV10-3	NA	CAISPSGSRYTGELFF
TRBD2	TRBJ2-7	TRBV27	NA	CASSLSGGVPSYEQYF
TRBD1	TRBJ2-7	TRBV13	NA	CASSPGQGAYEQYF
NA	TRBJ2-6	TRBV28	NA	CASSLGLTQSRANVLTF
TRBD2	TRBJ2-3	TRBV27	NA	CASSLSGTSGTSTDTQYF
NA	TRBJ2-3	TRBV5-5	NA	CASSLASFVLTDTQYF
TRBD2	TRBJ2-3	TRBV9	NA	CASSETSGRATDTQYF
NA	TRBJ2-3	TRBV7-3	NA	CASSSDSTDTQYF
TRBD1	TRBJ2-7	TRBV10-3	NA	CAIRVFSGGEIYEQYF
NA	TRBJ1-5	TRBV7-9	NA	CASSLQGNQPQHF
NA	TRBJ1-1	TRBV27	NA	CASRTTGWDLEAFF
TRBD2	TRBJ2-3	TRBV9	NA	CASSIPLAGGPDTQYF